This TCR beta chain was sequenced for a study of molecular identifiers for immune sequencing clone quantification. Study-wide points: Whereas clones above 20 RNA copies held under 1% of naive-cell molecules, they held over 97% of effector molecules.

One entry per CDR3 protein results from TCRdb running MiXCR on the PCR reads. Found here are thousands of distinct CDR3 sequences, over 13% of them singletons; the top ten hold approximately 1.6%. Notes on this clonotype: Its specificity is unknown. With a much larger clone just one base away, this may be a read error.

The CDR3 extends over 16 amino acids. Germline V gene lookup returns CDR1 MNHEY and CDR2 SVGEGT. The sample was naive CD8+ T cells from blood, with Jurkat cell RNA spiked in. Subset in this sample: FACS-sorted CD8+CD4-CCR7+CD45RA+ naive T cells. The chain carries TRBV6-2 or TRBV6-3 and TRBJ2-3; TRBD2 matches 12 bases. The sequence derives from a human donor in good health. Some libraries in this study had Jurkat cell RNA spiked in. The CDR3 nucleotides read TGTGCCAGCAGTTACGGTGGACTAGCGGGAATGGATACGCGGTATTTT. This sequence encodes CASSYGGLAGMDTRYF.